Shown below are 5 T cell receptor beta chains from a single sample sequenced in a study of PD-1 blockade in classical Hodgkin lymphoma. This table comes from immunoSEQ multiplex PCR, and its TCRdb copy is limited to in-frame clones, with some not included. This sample carries about 50,000 clones, roughly 80% of them seen once, and the ten largest clones take approximately 12%. Time point defined: cycle 4 day 1 (C4D1), after five to seven weeks of nivolumab. All patients experienced relapse after autologous stem cell transplantation, and brentuximab vedotin exposure was variable. The input for sequencing was peripheral blood mononuclear cells (PBMCs), taken before the fourth cycle of nivolumab. The receptor source for this set is a human donor with classical Hodgkin lymphoma.

The V call is TRBV21-1, the J call TRBJ2-7; the table's TRBD2 call for D was not verified on the DNA. TRBV21-1 is flagged as a pseudogene. This CDR3 is built from 17 residues. In DNA form, the CDR3 reads TGTGCCAGCAGCAAAGCAAAGGGAGTGTTGAGTTCCTACGAGCAGTACTTC. Protein sequence: CASSKAKGVLSSYEQYF.

This chain connects TRBV19 to TRBJ1-2; no definite D call. With 4 bases removed from V and 6 bases from J, the gap between germline ends came to 12 bases. CDR1 LNHDA and CDR2 SQIVND come from the germline V gene (reference sequence). This CDR3 has 13 amino acids. CDR3 region: CASSSLTRDGYTF. The CDR3 bases are TGTGCCAGTAGTAGCCTGACTAGGGATGGCTACACCTTC. The full variable domain, completed using reference TRBV19 and TRBJ1-2, is DGGITQSPKYLFRKEGQNVTLSCEQNLNHDAMYWYRQDPGQGLRLIYYSQIVNDFQKGDIAEGYSVSREKKESFPLTVTSAQKNPTAFYLCASSSLTRDGYTFGSGTRLTVV.

This clone was counted once. The V and J genes are TRBV19 and TRBJ2-4; a possible D gene is TRBD1 (6 bases). The CDR3 is 16 residues long. The V end lost 3 bases, the J end lost 0 bases, and 12 bases lay between the germline ends. Germline assignment: CDR1 LNHDA and CDR2 SQIVND (reference sequence). The CDR3, as DNA: TGTGCCAGTAGTATCCCCACAGGGTTAGCCAAAAACATTCAGTACTTC. Translating it yields CASSIPTGLAKNIQYF.

This clone is medium-sized. The rearrangement uses TRBV27 and TRBJ1-5; D may be TRBD1 (5 bases). Germline assignment: CDR1 MNHEY and CDR2 SMNVEV (reference sequence). V gave up 6 bases and J gave up 1 base, with 25 bases separating them. The CDR3 is 19 amino acids. The CDR3 region is CASSRSSSFRDGSNQPQHF. The CDR3, as DNA: TGTGCCAGCAGCCGATCTTCCAGCTTCCGGGACGGGAGCAATCAGCCCCAGCATTTT.

This chain uses TRBV6-5 with TRBJ2-2, with D possibly matching TRBD1 (6 bases). The CDR3 runs 13 residues. The germline V gene has CDR1 MNHEY and CDR2 SVGAGI. V shed 6 bases and J shed 7 bases, with 12 bases lying between them. CDR3 nucleotide sequence: TGTGCCAGCAGATCCCTAGGGGGCGGGGAGCTGTTTTTT. Amino acid sequence: CASRSLGGGELFF.